This paragraph covers one T cell receptor beta chain sequence. Its binding antigen is unknown. Base qualities are not provided; no much larger clone lies one nucleotide away. From the cysteine up to the phenylalanine, the CDR3 has a length of 11 residues. Only the CDR3 region is kept as DNA, spanning 33 bases read in frame from base 1. Via the germline V gene, CDR1 is MNHEY and CDR2 SVGAGI. The V end loses 6 bases and the J end loses 5 bases, and a stretch of 5 bases separates them. The cohort was made up of about 610 healthy bone marrow donors. Cohort members were all nominally healthy when sampled, although unrecorded immune exposures were likely present. The donor tested CMV seropositive and was one of the 289 seropositive cohort members. A peripheral blood sample was collected from each donor, and TCR beta sequencing was performed on peripheral blood mononuclear cells. Genomic DNA extraction from the blood cell samples was performed with the Qiagen DNeasy Blood Extraction Kit.

The data derive from a study of cytomegalovirus exposure and HLA in healthy donors (dated by TCRdb to the late 2010s). Study-level background: An earlier analysis of under 600 of the donors reported 250 to 350 Gb of sequence data and around 110 million unique TCR beta sequences from 150 million to 200 million T cells. HLA typing included class I and class II loci at four-digit resolution. About 310 gigabases of sequencing data and 70 million to 100 million unique TCR sequences were included in an early release covering roughly 600 HLA-typed donors. A later analysis re-analyzed previously published TCR beta repertoires from roughly 690 donors and added high-resolution HLA genotyping to study TCR occurrence patterns. The study aimed to test whether signatures of past pathogen exposure could be identified by cataloging public T cell receptors. High-throughput TCR immunosequencing, statistical association of individual TCRs with disease status, and machine learning were combined to predict cytomegalovirus infection status. Typing coverage differed by locus: A, B, C, DRB1 and DQB1 were typed in roughly 629-630 donors, DQA1 in about 510, DPA1 in approximately 610, and DPB1 in 400 to 480. The genetic ancestry cluster associated with self-reported Caucasian donors included 65% to 90% of the roughly 400 genotyped donors. A later genetic analysis took genome-wide SNP genotypes for about 65% of the 666 donors and used that subset as a discovery cohort. In the later analysis, no new phenotypic data were used to find candidate immune exposures; instead, reliance was placed on TCR beta sequences and their occurrence across donors. Donor age, sex, ethnicity and CMV serostatus were collected together with the repertoire data. Using immunosequencing, the study profiled T cell repertoires from 666 subjects and related those repertoires to cytomegalovirus serostatus. Every repertoire in the discovery cohort had been generated on one and the same sequencing platform. A handful of DR-DQ haplotypes were handled as single units for association and clustering because linkage in the cohort was strong. In an earlier analysis of 587 of the donors, high-throughput TCR beta sequencing was used to judge whether each TCR beta V gene segment behaved as functional or pseudogenic. In addition to the first cohort of around 670 subjects, a separate validation cohort of over 90 different subjects was used. Among 398 genotyped donors of the cohort, an average of around 220,000 unique TCR beta nucleotide sequences was sequenced per donor, of which approximately 19% were non-productive. Overall study outcomes, separate from this receptor: Over 15 rarely observed V segments, including chromosome 9 orphons, were excluded from the earlier analysis of 550 to 700 of the donors because counts were too low. The sequencing pipeline was judged likely to have produced a cluster of highly shared sequence variants as a technical artifact. The only immune exposure information available for the cohort was CMV serostatus. While some public TCRs were present in many individuals, most TCR sequences turned up only very rarely across donors. In both the original and validation cohorts, the classifier was reported to diagnose cytomegalovirus status with high specificity and sensitivity. Because some donors lacked HLA typing at each locus, the association tests relied only on the typed subset. Some IMGT-functional V segments, including TRBV6-2 and TRBV6-3, could not be distinguished by the 87-base-pair reads and were therefore excluded. A later analysis associated 16,951 TCR beta sequences with specific HLA alleles at a false discovery rate of 0.05. According to the authors, the approach could potentially be generalized to other disease states and immunological phenotypes. V-gene and J-gene trimming of TCR beta chains was associated with a missense DCLRE1C variant in a later genetic analysis, and the association was replicated in an independent cohort. This cohort had only TCR beta chains sequenced, and the lack of alpha or paired-chain data limited which features could be detected. Correlated functional status among segregating V segments might reflect linkage disequilibrium, but an unknown experimental factor could not be ruled out. In an earlier analysis of approximately 590 of the donors, most TCR beta V segments appeared in productive rearrangements about 90% or about 30% of the time, broadly matching IMGT annotations. In a later analysis, HLA-associated TCR beta chains showed more clonal expansion and lower generation probabilities than non-associated chains that were equally common. In vitro tests confirmed that a few of the cytomegalovirus-associated TCR beta chains recognize cytomegalovirus antigens. A further reported finding was that TCR beta sequences accurately predicted the HLA-A and HLA-B alleles for most subjects in the first cohort. A total of around 150 TCR beta chains were listed by the study as associated with cytomegalovirus. A later analysis found that most CMV-associated TCR beta chains appeared HLA-restricted, with HLA associations seemingly driven largely by CMV exposure. Presence/absence analyses assumed roughly uniform sequencing depth across donors, an assumption that may not hold. According to a later analysis, TCR association rates differed among HLA loci, with DRB1 alleles showing the most associated TCRs and HLA-C alleles showing the fewest. In a later genetic analysis, fewer N-insertions in productive TCRs were reported among donors in an Asian-associated ancestry cluster than the 666-donor mean. When HLA alleles, especially DR and DQ, strongly co-occurred, attributing TCR associations to individual alleles was difficult. According to a later analysis, parvovirus B19, influenza, CMV and Epstein-Barr virus appeared linked to several top co-occurrence clusters.

Library generation was performed with the immunoSEQ multiplex PCR assay. The multiplex PCR relied on a mix of 60 forward primers for TCR Vbeta segments and 13 reverse primers for TCR Jbeta segments. Amplification of the CDR3 region of rearranged TCR beta genes was performed with a multiplex PCR assay on genomic DNA. On the Illumina HiSeq System, the amplified TCR beta libraries were sequenced as 87-base-pair reads. Per the source publication's procedure: A later analysis counted approximately 76 million unique TCR beta chains across the 690 or so repertoires, and approximately 11 million of these chains were shared by at least two donors. Raw reads were error-corrected and collapsed into unique sequences by a nearest-neighbor algorithm in which closely related sequences were merged to remove PCR and sequencing errors. To assign V, D and J gene segments, CDR3 sequences were aligned to IMGT reference sequences. For a sequence to be retained, at least a six-nucleotide match to both a V gene segment and a J gene segment was required. A rearrangement was called productive if the CDR3 had no stop codons and remained in frame with V and J, and every other rearrangement was called non-productive. Following IMGT convention, CDR3 was defined as the stretch from the second conserved V-encoded cysteine up to the conserved J-encoded phenylalanine. The earlier analysis of about 590 of the donors excluded sequences that lacked an unambiguous match to a single V gene segment. In an earlier analysis of about 590 of the donors, a V segment was called functional when productive rearrangements were above 56.7%, and segregating when the standard deviation between donors exceeded 5%. To diagnose cytomegalovirus status from the catalog of TCR beta chain sequences, a statistical classification framework was built. V and J gene assignment, in a later analysis, came from comparing TCR nucleotide sequences with IMGT/GENE-DB human TR gene sequences. The TCRdist pipeline was used in a later analysis to assign CDR3 sequences and most-parsimonious VDJ recombination scenarios. In a later analysis, every TCR beta chain was defined by the combination of its CDR3 amino acid sequence and its V-gene family, and reads without a unique V-gene family were dropped. In a later analysis, 450 to 600 highly shared, low-generation-probability nucleotide sequences were removed to address suspected cross-contamination and a sequencing artifact. A later analysis calculated a clonal expansion index for each public chain from normalized within-repertoire ranks of inferred template counts. In a later analysis, generation probabilities were computed using a VDJ recombination model fitted to out-of-frame rearrangements, and the results were checked against IGoR. In a later analysis, TCR-TCR, TCR-HLA and TCR-CMV co-occurrence was scored with hypergeometric tests, and a repertoire-size bias correction was applied to TCR pairs. To estimate false discovery rates, a later analysis permuted the HLA or CMV assignments 20 times. In a later analysis, co-occurring TCRs were grouped using DBSCAN, with TCRdist sequence similarity added in when clustering inside HLA-allele-positive subsets. For co-occurrence clustering, repertoires with fewer than 30,000 or more than 120,000 public chains were excluded, along with several repertoires with anomalous nucleotide sharing. In TCRdb, the immuneACCESS table is reduced to in-frame sequences with V and J assigned. These tables do not hold every clone; where another copy was compared, an unresolved V gene accounts for under half, and the others remain unexplained. That table supplies the V and J calls and clone size; D and trimming were determined from the DNA. This sample gives about 130,000 clones in total; roughly 85% of them show up just once. Clones ranked in the top ten supply around 7% of the sample.

This TCR came from a man aged 40-49 years in good health and CMV-seropositive. The sample comprised PBMCs. The chain uses TRBV6-5 and TRBJ2-1; no D gene can be assigned with confidence. The bases are TGTGCCAGCAGCCGAGACAATGAGCAGTTCTTC. Translated, this is CASSRDNEQFF.